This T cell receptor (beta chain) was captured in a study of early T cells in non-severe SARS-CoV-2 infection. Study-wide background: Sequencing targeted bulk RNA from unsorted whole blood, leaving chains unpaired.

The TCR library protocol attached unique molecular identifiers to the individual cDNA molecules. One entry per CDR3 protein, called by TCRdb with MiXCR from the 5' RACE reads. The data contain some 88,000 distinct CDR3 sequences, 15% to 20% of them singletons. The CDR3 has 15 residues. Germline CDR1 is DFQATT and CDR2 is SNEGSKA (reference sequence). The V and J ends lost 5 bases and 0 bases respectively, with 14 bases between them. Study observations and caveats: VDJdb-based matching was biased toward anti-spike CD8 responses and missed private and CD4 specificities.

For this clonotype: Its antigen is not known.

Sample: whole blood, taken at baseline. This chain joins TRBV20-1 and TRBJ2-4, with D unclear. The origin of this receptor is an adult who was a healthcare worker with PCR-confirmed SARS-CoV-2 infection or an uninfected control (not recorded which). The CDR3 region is CSAPPWDLAKNIQYF. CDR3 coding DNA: TGCAGTGCTCCCCCATGGGATCTAGCCAAAAACATTCAGTACTTC.